This T cell receptor (beta chain) is from a study of shared clonotypes between healthy human individuals. Profiled with immunoSEQ multiplex PCR; TCRdb holds only in-frame clones, not every one. The repertoire holds 2 million to 2.5 million clones, more than 90% seen once, with around 0.13% in the top ten. This CDR3 has 17 amino acids. Germline-derived CDR1 and CDR2 are GTSNPN and SVGIG (reference sequence). V shed 4 bases and J 6 bases; nucleotides not matched to a gene: 10. This receptor was identified in a man between 18 and 29 years old in good health. The V call is TRBV30, the J call TRBJ2-2; TRBD2 agrees at 14 bases. Sequenced: naive CD4+ T cells sorted from blood. Documented subset: CD45RA+ positively selected. The CDR3 bases are TGTGCCTGGATCCCTCATTCGGGACTAGCGGGAGCCGGGGAGCTGTTTTTT. Translation gives CAWIPHSGLAGAGELFF.